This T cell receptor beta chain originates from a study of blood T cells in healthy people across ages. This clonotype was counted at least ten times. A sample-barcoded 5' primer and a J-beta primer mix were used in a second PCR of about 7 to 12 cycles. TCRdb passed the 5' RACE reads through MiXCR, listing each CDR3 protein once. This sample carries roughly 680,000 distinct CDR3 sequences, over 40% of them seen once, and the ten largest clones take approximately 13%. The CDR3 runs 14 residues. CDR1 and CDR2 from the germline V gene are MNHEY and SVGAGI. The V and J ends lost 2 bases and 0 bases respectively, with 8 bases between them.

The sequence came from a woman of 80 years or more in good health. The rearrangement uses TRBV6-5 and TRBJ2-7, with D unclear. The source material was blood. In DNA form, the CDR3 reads TGTGCCAGCAGTTACGGTACAGCCTCCTACGAGCAGTACTTC. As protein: CASSYGTASYEQYF.